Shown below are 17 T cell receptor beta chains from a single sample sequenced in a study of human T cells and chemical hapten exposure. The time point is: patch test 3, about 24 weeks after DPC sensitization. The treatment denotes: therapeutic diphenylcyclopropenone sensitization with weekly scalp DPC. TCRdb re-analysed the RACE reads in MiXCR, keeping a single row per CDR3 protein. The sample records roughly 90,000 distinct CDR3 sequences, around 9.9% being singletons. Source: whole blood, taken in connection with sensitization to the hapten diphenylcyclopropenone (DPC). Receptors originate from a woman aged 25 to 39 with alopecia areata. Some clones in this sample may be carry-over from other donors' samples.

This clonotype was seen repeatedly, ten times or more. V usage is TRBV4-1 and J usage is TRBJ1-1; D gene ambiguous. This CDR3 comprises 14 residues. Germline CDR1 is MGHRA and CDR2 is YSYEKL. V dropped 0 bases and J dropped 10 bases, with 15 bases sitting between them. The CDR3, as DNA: TGCGCCAGCAGCCAAGATGAGGGCATCTTGGGAGCTTTCTTT. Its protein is CASSQDEGILGAFF.

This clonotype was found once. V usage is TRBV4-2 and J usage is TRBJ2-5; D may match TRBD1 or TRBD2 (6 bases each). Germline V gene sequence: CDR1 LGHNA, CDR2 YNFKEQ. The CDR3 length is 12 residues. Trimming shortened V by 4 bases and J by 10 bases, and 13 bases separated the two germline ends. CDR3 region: CASSPEGGGQYF. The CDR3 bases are TGTGCCAGCAGCCCGGAGGGGGGTGGCCAGTACTTC.

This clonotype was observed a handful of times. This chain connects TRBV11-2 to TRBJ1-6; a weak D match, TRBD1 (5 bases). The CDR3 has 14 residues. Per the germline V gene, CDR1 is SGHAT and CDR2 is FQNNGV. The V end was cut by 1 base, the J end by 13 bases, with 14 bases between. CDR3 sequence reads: CASSLVQDPAPLHF. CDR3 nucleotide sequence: TGTGCCAGCAGCTTAGTACAGGACCCGGCCCCCCTCCACTTT.

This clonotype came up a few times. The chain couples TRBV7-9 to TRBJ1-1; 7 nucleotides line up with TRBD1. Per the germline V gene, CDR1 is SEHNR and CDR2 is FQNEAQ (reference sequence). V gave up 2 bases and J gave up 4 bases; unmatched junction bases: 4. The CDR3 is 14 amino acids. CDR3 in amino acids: CASSLMGTVTEAFF. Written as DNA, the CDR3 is TGTGCCAGCAGCTTAATGGGGACAGTCACTGAAGCTTTCTTT.

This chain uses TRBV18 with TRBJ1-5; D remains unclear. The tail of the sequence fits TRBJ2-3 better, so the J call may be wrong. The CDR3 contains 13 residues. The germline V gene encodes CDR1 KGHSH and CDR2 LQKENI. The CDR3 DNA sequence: TGTGCCAGCTCACCAGGGGAAAATCAGCCCCAGTATTTT. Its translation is CASSPGENQPQYF.

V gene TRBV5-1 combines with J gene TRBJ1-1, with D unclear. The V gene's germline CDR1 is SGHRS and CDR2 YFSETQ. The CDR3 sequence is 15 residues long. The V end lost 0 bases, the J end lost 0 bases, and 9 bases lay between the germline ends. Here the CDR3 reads CASSLGTAMNTEAFF. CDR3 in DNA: TGCGCCAGCAGCTTGGGGACTGCAATGAACACTGAAGCTTTCTTT.

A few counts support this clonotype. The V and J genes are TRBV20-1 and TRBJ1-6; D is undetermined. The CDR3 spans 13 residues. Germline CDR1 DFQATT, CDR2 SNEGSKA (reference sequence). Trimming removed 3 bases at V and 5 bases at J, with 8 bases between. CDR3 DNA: TGCAGTGCTAGCCCCTGGGATAATTCACCCCTCCACTTT. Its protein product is CSASPWDNSPLHF.

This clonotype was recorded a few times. CDR3 protein: CASSGWISYEQYV. CDR3 nucleotide sequence: TGTGCCAGCAGTGGCTGGATCTCCTACGAGCAGTACGTC. This chain uses TRBV2 with TRBJ2-7; D call uncertain. Between the trimmed V and J ends, which lost 4 bases and 0 bases, there was a span of 7 bases. Looked up from germline, CDR1 is SNHLY and CDR2 is FYNNEI. The CDR3 totals 13 residues.

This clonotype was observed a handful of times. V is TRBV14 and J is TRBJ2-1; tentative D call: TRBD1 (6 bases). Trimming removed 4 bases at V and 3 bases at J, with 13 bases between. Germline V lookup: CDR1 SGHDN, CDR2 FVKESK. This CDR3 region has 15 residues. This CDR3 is CASSPLGAGYNEQFF. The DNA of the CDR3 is TGTGCCAGCAGCCCTTTGGGGGCGGGCTACAATGAGCAGTTCTTC.

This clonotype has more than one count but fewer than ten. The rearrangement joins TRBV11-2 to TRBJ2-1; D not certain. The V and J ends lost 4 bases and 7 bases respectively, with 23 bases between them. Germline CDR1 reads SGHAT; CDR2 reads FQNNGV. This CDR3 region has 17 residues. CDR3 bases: TGTGCCAGCAGCTCCTTGGGTATGGGGTGGGAAGATAATGAGCAGTTCTTC. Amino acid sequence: CASSSLGMGWEDNEQFF.

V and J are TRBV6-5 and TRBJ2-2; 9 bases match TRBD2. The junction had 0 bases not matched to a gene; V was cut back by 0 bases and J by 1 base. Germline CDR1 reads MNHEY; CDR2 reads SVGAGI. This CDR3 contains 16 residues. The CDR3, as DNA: TGTGCCAGCAGTTACTCGACTAGCGGGAACACCGGGGAGCTGTTTTTT. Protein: CASSYSTSGNTGELFF.

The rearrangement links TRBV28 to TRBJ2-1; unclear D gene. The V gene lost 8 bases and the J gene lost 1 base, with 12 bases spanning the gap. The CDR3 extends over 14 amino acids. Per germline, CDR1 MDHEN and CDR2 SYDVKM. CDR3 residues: CASGPIRSYNEQFF. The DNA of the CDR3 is TGTGCCAGCGGCCCCATCCGGTCCTACAATGAGCAGTTCTTC.

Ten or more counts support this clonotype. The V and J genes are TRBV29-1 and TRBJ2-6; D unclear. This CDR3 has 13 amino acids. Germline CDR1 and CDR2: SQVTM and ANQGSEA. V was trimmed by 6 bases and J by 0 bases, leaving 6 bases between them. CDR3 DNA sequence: TGCAGCGTCCTAAGCTCTGGGGCCAACGTCCTGACTTTC. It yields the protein CSVLSSGANVLTF.

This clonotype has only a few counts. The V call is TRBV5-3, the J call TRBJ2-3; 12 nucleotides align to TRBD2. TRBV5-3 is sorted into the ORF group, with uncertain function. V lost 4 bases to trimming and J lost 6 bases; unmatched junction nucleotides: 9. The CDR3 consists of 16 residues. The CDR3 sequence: CARSIRLAGVDDTQYF. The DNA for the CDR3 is TGTGCCAGAAGCATAAGACTAGCGGGAGTTGATGATACGCAGTATTTT.

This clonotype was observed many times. CDR3 nucleotide sequence: TGTGCCAGCAGCCAAGGGGACCCAGATACGCAGTATTTT. This gives the protein CASSQGDPDTQYF. The chain employs TRBV3-1 and TRBJ2-3; perhaps D is TRBD1 or TRBD2 (5 bases each). The germline V gene has CDR1 LGHDT and CDR2 YNNKEL (reference sequence). Trimming removed 1 base at V and 4 bases at J, with 6 bases between. This CDR3 is 13 amino acids long.

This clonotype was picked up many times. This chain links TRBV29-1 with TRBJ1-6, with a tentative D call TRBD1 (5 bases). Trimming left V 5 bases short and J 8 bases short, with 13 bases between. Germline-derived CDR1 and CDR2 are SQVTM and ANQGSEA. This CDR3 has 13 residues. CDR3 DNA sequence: TGCAGCGTTCGGGGCTTAGGAGATTCACCCCTCCACTTT. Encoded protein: CSVRGLGDSPLHF.

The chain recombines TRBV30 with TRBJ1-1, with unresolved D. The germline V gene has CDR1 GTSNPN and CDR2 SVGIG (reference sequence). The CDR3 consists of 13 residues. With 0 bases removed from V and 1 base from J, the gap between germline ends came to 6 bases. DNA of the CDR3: TGTGCCTGGAGTGTACGGGGGAACACTGAAGCTTTCTTT. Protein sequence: CAWSVRGNTEAFF.